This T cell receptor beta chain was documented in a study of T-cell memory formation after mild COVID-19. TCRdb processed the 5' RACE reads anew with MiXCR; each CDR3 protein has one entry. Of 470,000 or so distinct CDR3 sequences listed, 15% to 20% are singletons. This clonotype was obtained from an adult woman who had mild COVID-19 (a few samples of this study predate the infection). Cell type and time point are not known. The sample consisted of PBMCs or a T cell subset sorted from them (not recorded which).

The CDR3 nucleotides read TGCGCCAGCAGCCTACCCGGACAGGGTGGCAATGAGCAGTTCTTC. Translating it yields CASSLPGQGGNEQFF. V usage is TRBV5-1 and J usage is TRBJ2-1; 8 nucleotides match TRBD1. J lost 6 bases, V lost 4 bases, and 9 bases had no gene match. The CDR3 consists of 15 residues. Per germline, CDR1 SGHRS and CDR2 YFSETQ.